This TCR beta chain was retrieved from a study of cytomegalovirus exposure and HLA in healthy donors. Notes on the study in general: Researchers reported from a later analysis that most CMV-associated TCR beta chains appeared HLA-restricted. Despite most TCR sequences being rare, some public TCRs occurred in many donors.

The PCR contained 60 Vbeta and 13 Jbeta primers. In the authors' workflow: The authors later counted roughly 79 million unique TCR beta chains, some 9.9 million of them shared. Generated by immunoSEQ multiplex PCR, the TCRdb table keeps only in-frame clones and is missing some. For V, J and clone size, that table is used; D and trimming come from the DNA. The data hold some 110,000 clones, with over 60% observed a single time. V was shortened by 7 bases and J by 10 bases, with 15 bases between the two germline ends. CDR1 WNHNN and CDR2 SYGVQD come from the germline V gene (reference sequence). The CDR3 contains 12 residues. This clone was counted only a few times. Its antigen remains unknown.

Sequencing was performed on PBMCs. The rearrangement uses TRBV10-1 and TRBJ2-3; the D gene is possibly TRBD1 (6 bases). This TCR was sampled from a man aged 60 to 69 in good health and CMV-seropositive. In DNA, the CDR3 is TGCGCCAGCATCGAGACAGGCGGAGCGCAGTATTTT. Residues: CASIETGGAQYF.